These 3 T cell receptor beta chains were all obtained from the same sample, sequenced in a study of CD8 T cells in ankylosing spondylitis. MiXCR was run by TCRdb on the 5' RACE reads, yielding one entry per CDR3 protein. The sample lists about 140,000 distinct CDR3 sequences, 7.5% to 9.5% seen once, with 7.3% in the top ten. Sequencing was carried out using synovial fluid, either unsorted or a sorted T cell fraction (not recorded which). These receptors were taken from a male donor with ankylosing spondylitis.

This clonotype was detected ten times or more. The chain is built from TRBV6-5 and TRBJ2-1, with 9 bases fitting TRBD2. The CDR3 length is 13 residues. Germline CDR1 is MNHEY and CDR2 is SVGAGI. After removal of 2 bases from V and 10 bases from J, the junction contained 3 bases not matched to a gene. In DNA form, the CDR3 reads TGTGCCAGCAGTTACGGACTAGCGACCGAGCAGTTCTTC. As protein: CASSYGLATEQFF.

For this clonotype: With a much larger clone just one base away, this may be a read error. This chain uses TRBV20-1 with TRBJ2-3; 11 bases map to TRBD2. CDR1 and CDR2 from the germline V gene are DFQATT and SNEGSKA (reference sequence). The CDR3 is 15 amino acids. CDR3 loop: CCAPRLAGRGNTQYF. The CDR3 bases are TGCTGTGCTCCTCGACTAGCGGGAAGAGGTAATACGCAGTATTTT.

The chain combines TRBV30 with TRBJ1-5; D remains ambiguous. V dropped 2 bases and J dropped 0 bases, with 5 bases sitting between them. This CDR3 region has 13 residues. Germline V gene data show CDR1 as GTSNPN and CDR2 as SVGIG (reference sequence). The CDR3 loop is CAWSKDSNQPQHF. The CDR3 nucleotides read TGTGCCTGGAGTAAGGATAGCAATCAGCCCCAGCATTTT. The full variable domain, in which reference TRBV30 and TRBJ1-5 provide the parts outside the CDR3, is SQTIHQWPATLVQPVGSPLSLECTVEGTSNPNLYWYRQAAGRGLQLLFYSVGIGQISSEVPQNLSASRPQDRQFILSSKKLLLSDSGFYLCAWSKDSNQPQHFGDGTRLSIL.